Below are 30 T cell receptor beta chains sequenced from a single sample in a study of T cells in Graves' hyperthyroidism and ophthalmopathy. RNA transcripts yielded amplified TCR beta CDR3 regions. HTBI primers were used for first-round RT-PCR of the TCR CDR3. TCRdb used MiXCR to reprocess the multiplex PCR reads, holding one entry per CDR3 protein. The sample lists fewer than 250,000 distinct CDR3 sequences; roughly a sixth were seen once. Input material: blood. These receptors were obtained from a man aged 50 or older with Graves' hyperthyroidism.

V and J are TRBV7-6 and TRBJ2-2; TRBD2 agrees at 9 bases. CDR3 length: 15 residues. CDR1 is SGHVS and CDR2 is FNYEAQ in the germline V gene. J lost 8 bases, V lost 5 bases, and 9 bases had no gene match. CDR3 DNA: TGTGCCAGCAGCACAACCGTAGCGGGAGTAGGGGAGCTGTTTTTT. Protein sequence: CASSTTVAGVGELFF.

This clonotype was picked up many times. The rearrangement links TRBV11-2 to TRBJ2-1; weak D call: TRBD2 (6 bases). V was clipped by 2 bases and J by 11 bases, with 13 bases between them. The germline V gene has CDR1 SGHAT and CDR2 FQNNGV. The CDR3 spans 13 residues. For the CDR3, the DNA is TGTGCCAGCAGCTTACTGGTCGGGAGTAAGCAGTTCTTC. This sequence encodes CASSLLVGSKQFF.

This clonotype was found a few times. This CDR3 reads CASSYKALRALAQHF. The CDR3 DNA sequence: TGTGCCAGCAGCTATAAAGCATTGAGGGCCCTGGCCCAGCATTTT. The J gene is TRBJ1-5, the V gene TRBV28; D not resolved. This CDR3 has 15 residues. V shed 6 bases and J shed 11 bases, with 23 bases lying between them. Germline CDR1 and CDR2: MDHEN and SYDVKM.

This chain uses TRBV9 with TRBJ2-7; the D gene is possibly TRBD2 (5 bases). Germline V gives CDR1 SGDLS, CDR2 YYNGEE. This CDR3 is built from 15 residues. Trimming removed 0 bases from V and 6 bases from J, with 16 bases in between. The CDR3 region is CASSVGSGPTREQYF. The CDR3 bases are TGTGCCAGCAGCGTAGGGAGCGGACCAACCCGCGAGCAGTACTTC.

This clonotype was seen at least ten times. The chain has TRBV7-8 and TRBJ2-7; D is possibly TRBD1 or TRBD2 (5 bases each). The germline V gene encodes CDR1 SGHVS and CDR2 FQNEAQ. Trimming took 5 bases from V and 7 from J, leaving 21 bases between them. The CDR3 consists of 15 residues. The CDR3 spells CASSPTWGIVKEQYF. CDR3 DNA sequence: TGTGCCAGCAGCCCCACCTGGGGGATCGTGAAAGAGCAGTACTTC.

The chain couples TRBV20-1 to TRBJ1-1; TRBD1 matches 8 bases. The length of the CDR3 is 16 residues. Germline trimming cut 2 bases from V and 0 bases from J; bases unmatched to any gene: 8. The germline gives CDR1 DFQATT, CDR2 SNEGSKA (reference sequence). The DNA for the CDR3 is TGCAGTGCTAGACAGGGGGCAGTGGGAATGAACACTGAAGCTTTCTTT. Its translation: CSARQGAVGMNTEAFF.

The rearrangement links TRBV19 to TRBJ2-1; possibly TRBD1 or TRBD2 for D (5 bases each). CDR1 is LNHDA, CDR2 SQIVND, per germline (reference sequence). This CDR3 comprises 14 residues. V lost 10 bases and J 7 bases, leaving 20 bases between the germline ends. The CDR3 region is CATRRDPERNEQFF. The CDR3 nucleotides are TGTGCCACCCGCCGGGACCCGGAGCGGAATGAGCAGTTCTTC. Together with reference TRBV19 and TRBJ2-1, the CDR3 gives the full variable domain: DGGITQSPKYLFRKEGQNVTLSCEQNLNHDAMYWYRQDPGQGLRLIYYSQIVNDFQKGDIAEGYSVSREKKESFPLTVTSAQKNPTAFYLCATRRDPERNEQFFGPGTRLTVL.

On this clonotype itself: A much more abundant neighbour one base away suggests this may be a read error. The V and J genes are TRBV12-3 or TRBV12-4 and TRBJ2-1; 11 bases fit TRBD2. Judging by the DNA end, TRBJ2-7 fits better; the J call may be wrong. The length of the CDR3 is 14 residues. CDR3 loop: CASRGTSGHNEQYF. The CDR3, as DNA: TGTGCCAGCAGAGGGACTAGCGGCCACAATGAGCAGTACTTC.

In this sample, this clonotype turned up many times. The rearrangement joins TRBV18 to TRBJ1-1, with D maybe TRBD1 (5 bases). Trimming cost V 2 bases and J 5 bases, with 15 bases left between them. Per the germline V gene, CDR1 is KGHSH and CDR2 is LQKENI. This CDR3 spans 15 amino acids. CDR3 sequence (DNA): TGTGCCAGCTCACCAGGCGGCGGGGGAGAAACTGAAGCTTTCTTT. This sequence encodes CASSPGGGGETEAFF.

In this sample, this clonotype turned up many times. The chain employs TRBV5-1 and TRBJ2-5; 12 bases align to TRBD2. Germline V gene data show CDR1 as SGHRS and CDR2 as YFSETQ. V lost 4 bases, J lost 2 bases, and 6 bases stayed unmatched. This CDR3 contains 16 residues. The CDR3 DNA reads as TGCGCCAGCAGCCCAGGACTAGCGGGGATGCAAGAGACCCAGTACTTC. This gives the protein CASSPGLAGMQETQYF.

This clonotype occurred many times. The chain recombines TRBV7-2 with TRBJ2-5; 9 bases match TRBD1. The V and J ends lost 5 bases and 3 bases, in that order; junction bases with no gene match: 4. CDR1 and CDR2 (germline): SGHTA, FQGNSA. The CDR3 runs 14 residues. Here the CDR3 reads CASSTTGGEETQYF. For the CDR3, the DNA is TGTGCCAGCAGCACTACAGGGGGCGAAGAGACCCAGTACTTC.

This clonotype was detected many times. The V call is TRBV28, the J call TRBJ2-1; 14 nucleotides align to TRBD2. The CDR3 totals 18 residues. Germline V lookup: CDR1 MDHEN, CDR2 SYDVKM. Germline trimming cut 7 bases from V and 9 bases from J; bases unmatched to any gene: 17. The CDR3 DNA reads as TGTGCCAGCACCTCCCGGGAACGGGGGACTAGCGGGAGAATTGAGCAGTTCTTC. It translates to CASTSRERGTSGRIEQFF.

Ten or more counts support this clonotype. The rearrangement links TRBV6-1 to TRBJ2-3; D is perhaps TRBD1 or TRBD2 (5 bases each). There are 15 residues in the CDR3. Trimming removed 3 bases at V and 0 bases at J, with 10 bases between. In germline, CDR1 is MNHNS, CDR2 SASEGT. The CDR3 DNA sequence: TGTGCCAGCAGTGACCGGGACGGGAGCACAGATACGCAGTATTTT. Residues: CASSDRDGSTDTQYF.

V is TRBV6-2 or TRBV6-3 and J is TRBJ2-3, with 9 bases identical to TRBD2. Germline CDR1 reads MNHEY; CDR2 reads SVGEGT. V shed 2 bases and J 0 bases; nucleotides not matched to a gene: 9. The CDR3 has 18 residues. The CDR3 here is CASSYRKSGRTSTDTQYF. As DNA, the CDR3 is TGTGCCAGCAGTTACCGAAAAAGCGGGAGGACTAGCACAGATACGCAGTATTTT.

This clonotype came up a few times. The CDR3 loop is CASSLDTGVAETQYF. As DNA, the CDR3 is TGCGCCAGCAGCTTGGACACAGGGGTCGCGGAGACCCAGTACTTC. V gene TRBV5-1 combines with J gene TRBJ2-5; TRBD1 agrees at 7 bases. Per the germline V gene, CDR1 is SGHRS and CDR2 is YFSETQ. The CDR3 spans 15 residues. After removal of 0 bases from V and 5 bases from J, the junction contained 7 bases not matched to a gene. The full variable domain, completed using reference TRBV5-1 and TRBJ2-5, is KAGVTQTPRYLIKTRGQQVTLSCSPISGHRSVSWYQQTPGQGLQFLFEYFSETQRNKGNFPGRFSGRQFSNSRSEMNVSTLELGDSALYLCASSLDTGVAETQYFGPGTRLLVL.

The sample holds a few counts of this clonotype. J is TRBJ2-3 and V is TRBV14, with 7 bases matching TRBD2. This CDR3 is 16 amino acids long. CDR1 SGHDN and CDR2 FVKESK come from the germline V gene. After removal of 0 bases from V and 4 bases from J, the junction contained 7 bases not matched to a gene. CDR3 nucleotides: TGTGCCAGCAGCCAAGATCGGAGACTAGCATCAGATACGCAGTATTTT. As protein: CASSQDRRLASDTQYF.

This clonotype was observed many times. The chain links TRBV6-1 to TRBJ2-7; D is perhaps TRBD2 (5 bases). V was shortened by 5 bases and J by 3 bases, with 20 bases between the two germline ends. Germline-derived CDR1 and CDR2 are MNHNS and SASEGT. CDR3 length: 16 amino acids. The CDR3 reads CASSIYSAASNYEQYF. CDR3 bases: TGTGCCAGCAGTATATACTCAGCGGCCTCCAACTACGAGCAGTACTTC.

The chain joins TRBV30 to TRBJ1-1; D unresolved. V was pared by 5 bases and J by 1 base, with 11 bases between. Looked up from germline, CDR1 is GTSNPN and CDR2 is SVGIG (reference sequence). The CDR3 length is 13 residues. For the CDR3, the DNA is TGTGCCTGGGGAGAAAGGGAGAACACTGAAGCTTTCTTT. Amino acid sequence: CAWGERENTEAFF. The full variable domain, in which reference TRBV30 and TRBJ1-1 provide the parts outside the CDR3, is SQTIHQWPATLVQPVGSPLSLECTVEGTSNPNLYWYRQAAGRGLQLLFYSVGIGQISSEVPQNLSASRPQDRQFILSSKKLLLSDSGFYLCAWGERENTEAFFGQGTRLTVV.

This chain joins TRBV27 and TRBJ2-1; no reliable D call. V was shortened by 0 bases and J by 0 bases, with 9 bases between the two germline ends. Germline CDR1 MNHEY, CDR2 SMNVEV (reference sequence). The CDR3 runs 16 residues. The chain's CDR3 is CASSLSISSSYNEQFF. The CDR3 coding sequence is TGTGCCAGCAGTTTATCGATTAGTAGCTCCTACAATGAGCAGTTCTTC.

This clonotype was seen many times. The chain links TRBV11-2 to TRBJ1-1; 9 bases map to TRBD1. The germline V gene encodes CDR1 SGHAT and CDR2 FQNNGV. Trimming took 2 bases from V and 4 from J; bases not matched to a gene: 2. This CDR3 comprises 14 residues. The CDR3 here is CASSLQGQGTEAFF. For the CDR3, the DNA is TGTGCCAGCAGCTTACAGGGACAGGGCACTGAAGCTTTCTTT.

The CDR3: CASSTSGLRTYEQYF. The CDR3 DNA reads as TGTGCCAGCAGCACTAGCGGCCTGAGGACCTACGAGCAGTACTTC. This chain connects TRBV28 to TRBJ2-7; 8 bases align to TRBD2. In germline, CDR1 is MDHEN, CDR2 SYDVKM. The length of the CDR3 is 15 residues. The junction had 9 bases not matched to a gene; V was cut back by 6 bases and J by 2 bases.

The gene calls are TRBV11-2 and TRBJ2-5; 8 nucleotides line up with TRBD2. V lost 1 base, J lost 0 bases, and 10 bases stayed unmatched. The CDR3 consists of 18 residues. CDR1 is SGHAT, CDR2 FQNNGV, per germline. This CDR3 is CASSLGYTAGGHQETQYF. In nucleotides, the CDR3 is TGTGCCAGCAGCTTAGGGTACACGGCGGGAGGTCACCAAGAGACCCAGTACTTC.

This clonotype has at least ten counts. The chain combines TRBV7-2 with TRBJ2-5; 8 bases line up with TRBD1. CDR3 length equals 13 residues. CDR1 SGHTA and CDR2 FQGNSA come from the germline V gene. The V segment lost 4 bases and the J segment 5 bases; nucleotides outside the gene matches: 3. The chain's CDR3 is CASSSGQGETQYF. DNA of the CDR3: TGTGCCAGCAGCTCAGGACAGGGCGAGACCCAGTACTTC.

There are many counts of this clonotype. The genes are TRBV7-9 and TRBJ2-3, with D possibly matching TRBD2 (6 bases). Germline CDR1 SEHNR, CDR2 FQNEAQ (reference sequence). The V and J ends lost 5 bases and 0 bases respectively, with 15 bases between them. The CDR3 sequence is 16 residues long. CDR3 amino acids: CASSLVAGWSTDTQYF. CDR3 DNA: TGTGCCAGCAGCCTAGTCGCGGGGTGGAGCACAGATACGCAGTATTTT. Using reference TRBV7-9 and TRBJ2-3 for the parts outside the CDR3, the full variable domain is DTGVSQNPRHKITKRGQNVTFRCDPISEHNRLYWYRQTLGQGPEFLTYFQNEAQLEKSRLLSDRFSAERPKGSFSTLEIQRTEQGDSAMYLCASSLVAGWSTDTQYFGPGTRLTVL.

This sequence joins TRBV28 and TRBJ2-7; D is possibly TRBD1 (6 bases). Germline lookup yields CDR1 MDHEN and CDR2 SYDVKM. Trimming pared 8 bases from V and 5 bases from J, leaving 16 bases between. The CDR3 spans 13 residues. This chain's CDR3 is CASRRTVLHEQYF. DNA for the CDR3: TGTGCCAGCCGAAGGACAGTCCTCCACGAGCAGTACTTC.

This clonotype was picked up a small number of times. The rearrangement joins TRBV5-1 to TRBJ1-2, with 7 nucleotides matching TRBD1. The CDR3 spans 14 residues. Trimming at V came to 0 bases and at J to 4 bases, leaving 3 bases not matched to a gene. Germline CDR1 reads SGHRS; CDR2 reads YFSETQ. The CDR3 DNA sequence: TGCGCCAGCAGCTTGGACGGGACAGCCTATGGCTACACCTTC. Amino acid sequence: CASSLDGTAYGYTF.

This clonotype came up many times. The rearrangement joins TRBV15 to TRBJ1-1; D gene unclear. Germline CDR1 LNHNV, CDR2 YYDKDF (reference sequence). Trimming took 0 bases from V and 7 from J, leaving 9 bases between them. This CDR3 comprises 13 residues. The CDR3 reads CATSRESADEAFF. As DNA, the CDR3 is TGTGCCACCAGCAGAGAATCGGCAGATGAAGCTTTCTTT.

This clonotype appeared a few times. This sequence joins TRBV6-1 and TRBJ2-7; the D is unclear. CDR3 length: 14 amino acids. Trimming left V 4 bases short and J 3 bases short, with 13 bases between. The V gene's germline CDR1 is MNHNS and CDR2 SASEGT. DNA for the CDR3: TGTGCCAGCAGTGTAACGGCCGTGAACTACGAGCAGTACTTC. This encodes CASSVTAVNYEQYF.

Concerning this clonotype itself: The junction does not match germline at one end; this may be a read error. The chain is built from TRBV12-3 or TRBV12-4 and TRBJ2-5; a possible D gene is TRBD2 (5 bases). There are 13 residues in the CDR3. This CDR3 is CASRRTGQVTQYF. The CDR3 nucleotides read TGTGCCAGCAGGCGGACTGGGCAAGTGACCCAGTACTTC.

The chain uses TRBV7-9 and TRBJ1-2; a possible D gene is TRBD1 (6 bases). Trimming removed 5 bases at V and 5 bases at J, with 15 bases between. Germline V gene sequence: CDR1 SEHNR, CDR2 FQNEAQ (reference sequence). The CDR3 contains 14 residues. The DNA for the CDR3 is TGTGCCAGCAGCCCGGACAGCCGCGGATATGGCTACACCTTC. It encodes CASSPDSRGYGYTF. Filled out from reference TRBV7-9 and TRBJ1-2, the complete variable domain reads DTGVSQNPRHKITKRGQNVTFRCDPISEHNRLYWYRQTLGQGPEFLTYFQNEAQLEKSRLLSDRFSAERPKGSFSTLEIQRTEQGDSAMYLCASSPDSRGYGYTFGSGTRLTVV.